The 4 T cell receptor beta chains below all came from one sample that was sequenced in a study of T cell changes during pregnancy in multiple sclerosis. Repertoires were generated with immunoSEQ multiplex PCR, while TCRdb's copy carries only in-frame clones and drops some. The profile covers 100,000 or so clones, with roughly 94% appearing a single time and roughly 1.7% taken by the ten largest. This material consisted of peripheral blood, taken after pregnancy. All receptors derive from a female donor in good health, enrolled as a control in a pregnancy study.

The chain links TRBV7-9 to TRBJ2-1; a possible D gene is TRBD2 (5 bases). Trimming pared 4 bases from V and 9 bases from J, leaving 19 bases between. The CDR3 totals 15 residues. The germline V gene encodes CDR1 SEHNR and CDR2 FQNEAQ (reference sequence). The CDR3 is CASSSFLAPRPEQFF. In DNA form, the CDR3 reads TGTGCCAGCAGCTCATTCTTAGCGCCCCGGCCTGAGCAGTTCTTC.

The chain joins TRBV11-2 to TRBJ2-1; the match to TRBD2 covers 8 bases. J was trimmed by 4 bases and V by 1 base; bases with no gene match: 9. The CDR3 spans 17 residues. The V gene's germline CDR1 is SGHAT and CDR2 FQNNGV. CDR3 region: CASSLAGRTSGYNEQFF. The CDR3 DNA sequence: TGTGCCAGCAGCTTAGCCGGACGCACTAGCGGTTACAATGAGCAGTTCTTC.

Here the CDR3 DNA reads TGCGCCAGCAGCTTGGGGAGGGGGACAGGGGGTATGAACACTGAAGCTTTCTTT. This gives the protein CASSLGRGTGGMNTEAFF. The chain couples TRBV5-1 to TRBJ1-1; TRBD1 matches 11 bases. The CDR3 is made up of 18 amino acids. The germline gives CDR1 SGHRS, CDR2 YFSETQ. J was trimmed by 0 bases and V by 0 bases; bases with no gene match: 7.

The chain combines TRBV2 with TRBJ2-5, with D possibly matching TRBD2 (6 bases). V dropped 3 bases and J dropped 5 bases, with 10 bases sitting between them. This CDR3 has 13 amino acids. Germline assignment: CDR1 SNHLY and CDR2 FYNNEI. The CDR3 bases are TGTGCCAGCAGTGATGGGAGGTGGGAGACCCAGTACTTC. This codes for CASSDGRWETQYF.